The 8 T cell receptor beta chains below were found in one sample sequenced in a study of identical twins (dated by TCRdb to 2016 to 2018). The library relied on 5' RACE. Sequencing used an Illumina HiSeq 2000. Clones were called with MiXCR by TCRdb after fastp trimmed the public reads at Q25, and only in-frame beta chains were retained. When rows share a CDR3 protein, they turn into one entry using the most common DNA and genes. The sample table records about 700,000 distinct CDR3 sequences; around 8.3% of these occur just once. 0.98% of the sample belongs to the ten largest clones. These data were also filed under a second study, of yellow fever vaccine responses in identical twins.

Material for sequencing was PBMCs. Source of these receptors: a woman under 30 in good health.

This clonotype has more than one count but fewer than ten. The chain combines TRBV6-1 with TRBJ2-7; 10 bases are a match to TRBD2. Trimming at V came to 6 bases and at J to 4 bases, leaving 6 bases not matched to a gene. The CDR3 has 14 residues. CDR1 is MNHNS and CDR2 is SASEGT in the germline V gene. The CDR3 bases are TGTGCCAGCAGCCTCTGGACTAGCGGTTACGAGCAGTACTTC. Amino acids: CASSLWTSGYEQYF.

This clonotype was picked up many times. This chain connects TRBV29-1 to TRBJ2-3; D ambiguous. Trimming removed 2 bases from V and 0 bases from J, with 12 bases in between. Germline loops: CDR1 SQVTM, CDR2 ANQGSEA. The CDR3 consists of 15 residues. The CDR3 sequence is CSVENVGKSTDTQYF. The CDR3 DNA is TGCAGCGTTGAAAATGTTGGGAAGAGCACAGATACGCAGTATTTT.

This clonotype was detected ten times or more. The chain links TRBV12-3 or TRBV12-4 to TRBJ1-3, with a possible D match to TRBD1 (5 bases). Trimming took off 6 bases at V and 3 bases at J, with 15 bases between the two ends. The CDR3 contains 15 residues. CDR3 DNA: TGTGCCAGCAGCCCCCAGGGCATAGGTGGAAACACCATATATTTT. It specifies CASSPQGIGGNTIYF.

The chain carries TRBV6-1 and TRBJ2-3; D may be TRBD2 (7 bases). Germline lookup yields CDR1 MNHNS and CDR2 SASEGT. The CDR3 length is 15 residues. V lost 5 bases to trimming and J lost 1 base, with 13 bases between them. The CDR3 spells CASSRGGTRTDTQYF. CDR3 coding DNA: TGTGCCAGCAGTAGGGGGGGCACTCGCACAGATACGCAGTATTTT.

This clonotype has at least ten counts. V is TRBV2 and J is TRBJ2-5; TRBD1 might be the D (6 bases). The V gene lost 8 bases and the J gene lost 0 bases, with 19 bases spanning the gap. CDR3 length: 16 amino acids. Per the germline V gene, CDR1 is SNHLY and CDR2 is FYNNEI. CDR3 in amino acids: CASSPGERVYQETQYF. CDR3 nucleotides: TGTGCCAGCTCCCCAGGGGAACGCGTATACCAAGAGACCCAGTACTTC.

The rearrangement joins TRBV7-2 to TRBJ2-2; tentatively, D is TRBD2 (7 bases). The CDR3 is 15 residues long. Germline values: CDR1 SGHTA, CDR2 FQGNSA. V dropped 7 bases and J dropped 1 base, with 13 bases sitting between them. Here the CDR3 reads CASKGGLQNTGELFF. The CDR3 bases are TGTGCCAGCAAGGGGGGACTACAGAACACCGGGGAGCTGTTTTTT.

This clonotype was counted many times. The rearrangement uses TRBV29-1 and TRBJ2-7, with D possibly TRBD2 on 6 matching bases. V lost 1 base, J lost 7 bases, and 14 bases lay in between. Germline CDR1 reads SQVTM; CDR2 reads ANQGSEA. CDR3 length: 13 amino acids. The CDR3 here is CSVEAPGAGEQYF. As DNA, the CDR3 is TGCAGCGTTGAAGCCCCGGGAGCTGGGGAGCAGTACTTC.

The chain employs TRBV2 and TRBJ2-4; D remains ambiguous. The CDR3 length is 15 residues. Germline V CDR1 and CDR2: SNHLY, FYNNEI. Trimming shortened V by 4 bases and J by 0 bases, and 10 bases separated the two germline ends. The CDR3 reads CASSAVPQAKNIQYF. The CDR3 bases are TGTGCCAGCAGTGCAGTACCCCAAGCCAAAAACATTCAGTACTTC.